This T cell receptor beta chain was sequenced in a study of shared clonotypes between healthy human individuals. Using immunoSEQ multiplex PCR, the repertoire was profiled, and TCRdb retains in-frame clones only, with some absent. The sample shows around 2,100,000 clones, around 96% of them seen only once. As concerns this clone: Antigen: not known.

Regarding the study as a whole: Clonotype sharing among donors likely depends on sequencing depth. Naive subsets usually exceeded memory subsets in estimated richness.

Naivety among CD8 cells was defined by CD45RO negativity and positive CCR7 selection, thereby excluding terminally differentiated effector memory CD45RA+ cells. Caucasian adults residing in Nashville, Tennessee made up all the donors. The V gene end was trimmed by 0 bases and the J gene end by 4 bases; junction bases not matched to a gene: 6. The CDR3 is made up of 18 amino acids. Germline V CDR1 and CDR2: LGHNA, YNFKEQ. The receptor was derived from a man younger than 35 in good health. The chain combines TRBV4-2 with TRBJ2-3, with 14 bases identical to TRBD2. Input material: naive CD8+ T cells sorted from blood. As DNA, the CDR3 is TGTGCCAGCAGCCAAGATATGCCGGGACTAGCGGGGGCAGATACGCAGTATTTT. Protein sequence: CASSQDMPGLAGADTQYF.